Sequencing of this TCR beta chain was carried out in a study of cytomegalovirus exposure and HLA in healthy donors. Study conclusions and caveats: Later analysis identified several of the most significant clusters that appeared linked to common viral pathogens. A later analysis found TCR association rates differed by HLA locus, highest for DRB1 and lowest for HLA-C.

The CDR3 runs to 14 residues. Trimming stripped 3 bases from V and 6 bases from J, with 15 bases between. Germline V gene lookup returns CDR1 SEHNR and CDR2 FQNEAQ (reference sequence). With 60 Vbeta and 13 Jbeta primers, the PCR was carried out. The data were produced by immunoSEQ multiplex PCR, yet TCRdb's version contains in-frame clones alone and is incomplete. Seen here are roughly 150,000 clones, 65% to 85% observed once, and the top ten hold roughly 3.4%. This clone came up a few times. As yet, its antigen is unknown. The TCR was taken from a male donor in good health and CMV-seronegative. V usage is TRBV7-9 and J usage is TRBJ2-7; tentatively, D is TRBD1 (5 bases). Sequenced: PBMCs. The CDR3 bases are TGTGCCAGCAGCTTCGACAGCCGGACGGCCGAGCAGTACTTC. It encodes CASSFDSRTAEQYF.